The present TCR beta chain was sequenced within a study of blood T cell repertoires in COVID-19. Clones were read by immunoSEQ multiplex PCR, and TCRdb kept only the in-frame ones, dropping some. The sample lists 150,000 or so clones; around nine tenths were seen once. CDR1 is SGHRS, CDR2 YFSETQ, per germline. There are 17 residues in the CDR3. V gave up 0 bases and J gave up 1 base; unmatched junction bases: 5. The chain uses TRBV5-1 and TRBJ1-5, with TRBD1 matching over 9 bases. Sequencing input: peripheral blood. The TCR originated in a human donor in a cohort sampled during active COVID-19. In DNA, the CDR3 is TGCGCCAGCAGCTTGGGCCCGGGACAGGGCAGCAATCAGCCCCAGCATTTT. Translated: CASSLGPGQGSNQPQHF.